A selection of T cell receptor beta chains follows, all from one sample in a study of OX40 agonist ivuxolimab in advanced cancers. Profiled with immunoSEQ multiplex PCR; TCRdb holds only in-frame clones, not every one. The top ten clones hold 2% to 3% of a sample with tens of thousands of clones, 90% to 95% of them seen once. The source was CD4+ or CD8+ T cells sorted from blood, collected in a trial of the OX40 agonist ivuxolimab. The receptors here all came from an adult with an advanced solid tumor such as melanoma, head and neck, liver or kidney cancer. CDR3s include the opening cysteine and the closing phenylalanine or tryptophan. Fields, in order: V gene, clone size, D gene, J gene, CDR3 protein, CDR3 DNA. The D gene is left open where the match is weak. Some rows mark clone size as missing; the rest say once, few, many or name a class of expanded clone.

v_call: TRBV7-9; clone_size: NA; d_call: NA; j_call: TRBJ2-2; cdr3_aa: CASSSDGGRFF; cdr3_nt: TGTGCCAGCAGCTCAGACGGGGGAAGGTTTTTT
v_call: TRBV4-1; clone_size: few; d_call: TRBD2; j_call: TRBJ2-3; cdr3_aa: CASSQPGLAGGRKSTDTQYF; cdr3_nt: TGCGCCAGCAGCCAACCGGGACTAGCGGGAGGGCGGAAAAGCACAGATACGCAGTATTTT
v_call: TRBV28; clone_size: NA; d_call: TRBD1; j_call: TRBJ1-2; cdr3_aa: CAIRTGGSGYTF; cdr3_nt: TGTGCCATTAGGACAGGGGGCAGTGGCTACACCTTC
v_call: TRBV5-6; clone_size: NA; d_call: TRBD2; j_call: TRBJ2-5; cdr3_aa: CASSLVPSGVSSTQYF; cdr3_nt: TGTGCCAGCAGCTTGGTCCCTAGCGGCGTGTCGTCGACCCAGTACTTC
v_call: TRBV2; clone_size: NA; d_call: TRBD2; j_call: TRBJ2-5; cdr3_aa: CASRLGGLAGRETQYF; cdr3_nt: TGTGCCAGCAGGCTTGGGGGACTAGCGGGAAGAGAGACCCAGTACTTC
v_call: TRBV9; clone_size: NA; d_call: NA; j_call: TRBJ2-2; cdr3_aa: CASSVGVLNTGELFF; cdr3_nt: TGTGCCAGCAGCGTAGGGGTCCTCAACACCGGGGAGCTGTTTTTT
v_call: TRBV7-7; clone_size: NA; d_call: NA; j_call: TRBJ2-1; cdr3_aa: CASSLSHRNEQFF; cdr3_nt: TGTGCTAGCAGCTTAAGTCACAGAAATGAGCAGTTCTTC
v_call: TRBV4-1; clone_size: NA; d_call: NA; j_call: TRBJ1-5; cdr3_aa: CASSQVALGGPQHF; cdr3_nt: TGCGCCAGCAGCCAAGTGGCCCTCGGTGGGCCCCAGCATTTT
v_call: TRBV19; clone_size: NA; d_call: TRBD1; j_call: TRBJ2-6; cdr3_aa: CASSKGQGAAGANVLTF; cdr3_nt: TGTGCCAGTAGTAAGGGACAGGGGGCCGCTGGGGCCAACGTCCTGACTTTC
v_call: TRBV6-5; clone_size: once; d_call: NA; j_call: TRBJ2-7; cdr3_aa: CASSYIGSSYEQYF; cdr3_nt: TGTGCCAGCAGTTACATCGGCAGCTCCTACGAGCAGTACTTC
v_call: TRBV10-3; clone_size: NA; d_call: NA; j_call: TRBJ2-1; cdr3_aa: CAIRAESIYNEQFF; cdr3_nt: TGTGCCATCAGGGCTGAATCGATTTACAATGAGCAGTTCTTC
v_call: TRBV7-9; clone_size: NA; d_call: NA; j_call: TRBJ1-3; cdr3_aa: CASSSFPGRIEGNTIYF; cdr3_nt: TGTGCCAGCAGCTCATTCCCGGGACGGATCGAGGGAAACACCATATATTTT
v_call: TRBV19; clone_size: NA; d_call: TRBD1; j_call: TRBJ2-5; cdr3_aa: CASSETGGRETQYF; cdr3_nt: TGTGCCAGTAGTGAGACAGGGGGCCGGGAGACCCAGTACTTC
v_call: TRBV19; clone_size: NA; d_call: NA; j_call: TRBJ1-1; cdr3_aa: CASSTGDSWGTEAFF; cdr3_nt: TGTGCCAGTAGTACTGGGGACTCTTGGGGGACTGAAGCTTTCTTT
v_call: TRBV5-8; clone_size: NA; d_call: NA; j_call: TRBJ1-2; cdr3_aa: CASRERGREYGYTF; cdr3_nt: TGTGCCAGCCGGGAAAGGGGCCGGGAGTATGGCTACACCTTC
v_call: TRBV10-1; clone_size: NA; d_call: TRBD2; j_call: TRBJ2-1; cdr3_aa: CASTGGAGYNEQFF; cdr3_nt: TGCGCCAGCACCGGGGGGGCGGGCTACAATGAGCAGTTCTTC
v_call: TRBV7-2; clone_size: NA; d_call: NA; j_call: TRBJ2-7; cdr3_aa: CASSLFGREQYF; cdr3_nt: TGTGCCAGCAGCTTATTTGGGAGAGAGCAGTACTTC
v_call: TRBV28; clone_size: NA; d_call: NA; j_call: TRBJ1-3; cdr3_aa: CASSFRGQGNTIYF; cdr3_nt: TGTGCCAGCAGTTTCCGTGGACAGGGAAACACCATATATTTT
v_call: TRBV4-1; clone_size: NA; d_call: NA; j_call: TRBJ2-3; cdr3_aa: CASSHSTDTQYF; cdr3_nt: TGCGCCAGCAGCCATAGCACAGATACGCAGTATTTT
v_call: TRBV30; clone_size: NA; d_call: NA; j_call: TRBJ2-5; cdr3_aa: CAWSQGGQETQYF; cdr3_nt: TGTGCCTGGAGCCAGGGGGGCCAAGAGACCCAGTACTTC
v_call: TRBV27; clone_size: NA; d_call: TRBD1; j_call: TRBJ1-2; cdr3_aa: CASSLWAGGNYGYTF; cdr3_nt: TGTGCCAGCAGTTTATGGGCAGGGGGTAACTATGGCTACACCTTC
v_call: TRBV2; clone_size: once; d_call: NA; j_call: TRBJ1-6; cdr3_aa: CASSRNSGFNSPLHF; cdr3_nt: TGTGCCAGCAGTCGAAACAGTGGGTTTAATTCACCCCTCCACTTT
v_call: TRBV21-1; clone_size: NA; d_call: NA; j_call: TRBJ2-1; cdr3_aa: CASSKAGGNEQFF; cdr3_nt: TGTGCCAGCAGCAAAGCGGGGGGGAATGAGCAGTTCTTC
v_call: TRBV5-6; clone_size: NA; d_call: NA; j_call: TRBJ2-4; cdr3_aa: CASSLLQGGNIQYF; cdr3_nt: TGTGCCAGCAGCTTGCTACAGGGAGGAAACATTCAGTACTTC